A single sample is the source of the 5 T cell receptor beta chains below, sequenced in a study of CD8 T cells in Susac syndrome. Random-hexamer reverse transcription was applied to roughly 0.5 to 1 ug RNA. TCRdb itself ran the immunoSEQ multiplex PCR reads through MiXCR, one entry per CDR3 protein. Of around 280,000 distinct CDR3 sequences listed, about 92% are singletons. The material sequenced was CD4+ T cells from PBMCs. Every receptor here comes from a human donor with multiple sclerosis.

For the CDR3, the DNA is TGCAGCGTTGTCCTCGGACTAGCGGGAGTAGATACGCAGTATTTT. Protein sequence: CSVVLGLAGVDTQYF. The chain joins TRBV29-1 to TRBJ2-3; 13 bases agree with TRBD2. V was pared by 4 bases and J by 5 bases, with 6 bases of the junction left unmatched. The CDR3 is 15 amino acids. Germline lookup yields CDR1 SQVTM and CDR2 ANQGSEA.

The chain couples TRBV20-1 to TRBJ2-7; 7 nucleotides line up with TRBD2. The ends lost 2 bases at V and 7 bases at J; junction bases unmatched: 8. The CDR3 has 13 amino acids. The V gene's germline CDR1 is DFQATT and CDR2 SNEGSKA (reference sequence). CDR3 residues: CSARHGGSEEQYF. Written as DNA, the CDR3 is TGCAGTGCTAGACACGGGGGGTCTGAGGAGCAGTACTTC.

In this sample, this clonotype turned up once. The rearrangement joins TRBV19 to TRBJ1-1; D is undetermined. Germline V lookup: CDR1 LNHDA, CDR2 SQIVND (reference sequence). The length of the CDR3 is 15 residues. V lost 0 bases and J 6 bases, leaving 14 bases between the germline ends. The CDR3 spells CASSIDPTPGSEAFF. The CDR3 coding sequence is TGTGCCAGTAGTATAGACCCCACTCCTGGCTCTGAAGCTTTCTTT.

This rearrangement joins TRBV4-1 to TRBJ2-3; D uncertain. V was pared by 0 bases and J by 0 bases, with 13 bases between. This CDR3 spans 17 amino acids. Germline values: CDR1 MGHRA, CDR2 YSYEKL. CDR3 in amino acids: CASSQDWAVPSTDTQYF. DNA for the CDR3: TGCGCCAGCAGCCAAGATTGGGCAGTTCCAAGCACAGATACGCAGTATTTT.

The chain couples TRBV7-2 to TRBJ1-2; 11 bases fit TRBD1. The CDR3 extends over 13 amino acids. Germline lookup yields CDR1 SGHTA and CDR2 FQGNSA. V was clipped by 3 bases and J by 8 bases; unmatched bases: 2. CDR3 in DNA: TGTGCCAGCAGCTTTGGGACAGGGGGAGGCTACACCTTC. Residues: CASSFGTGGGYTF.